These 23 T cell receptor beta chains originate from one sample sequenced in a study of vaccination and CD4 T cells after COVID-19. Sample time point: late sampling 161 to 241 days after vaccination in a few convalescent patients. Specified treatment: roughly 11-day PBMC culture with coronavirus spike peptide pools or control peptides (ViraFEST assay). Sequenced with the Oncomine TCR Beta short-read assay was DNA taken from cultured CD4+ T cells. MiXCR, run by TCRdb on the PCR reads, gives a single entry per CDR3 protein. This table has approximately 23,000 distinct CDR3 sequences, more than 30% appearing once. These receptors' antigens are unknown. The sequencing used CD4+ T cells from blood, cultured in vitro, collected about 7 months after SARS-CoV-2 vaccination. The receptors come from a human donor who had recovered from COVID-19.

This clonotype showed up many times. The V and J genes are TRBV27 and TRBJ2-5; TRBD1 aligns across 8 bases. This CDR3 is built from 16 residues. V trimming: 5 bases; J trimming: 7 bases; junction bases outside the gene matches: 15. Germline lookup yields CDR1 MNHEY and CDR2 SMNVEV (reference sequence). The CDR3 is CASSPSRAGGVGTQYF. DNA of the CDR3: TGTGCCAGCAGTCCCAGCCGGGCAGGGGGCGTTGGGACCCAGTACTTC.

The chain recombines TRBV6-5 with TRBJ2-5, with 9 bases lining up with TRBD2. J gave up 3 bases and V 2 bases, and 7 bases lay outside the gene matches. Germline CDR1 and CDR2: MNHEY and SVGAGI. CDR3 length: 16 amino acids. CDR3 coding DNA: TGTGCCAGCAGTTACGGGGGGACTAGCCGCAAAGAGACCCAGTACTTC. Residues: CASSYGGTSRKETQYF.

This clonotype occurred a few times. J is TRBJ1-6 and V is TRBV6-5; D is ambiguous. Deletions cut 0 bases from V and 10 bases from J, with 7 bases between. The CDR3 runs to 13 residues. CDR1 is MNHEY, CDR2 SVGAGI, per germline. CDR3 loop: CASSYSRGSPLHF. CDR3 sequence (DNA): TGTGCCAGCAGTTACTCGAGAGGATCACCCCTCCACTTT.

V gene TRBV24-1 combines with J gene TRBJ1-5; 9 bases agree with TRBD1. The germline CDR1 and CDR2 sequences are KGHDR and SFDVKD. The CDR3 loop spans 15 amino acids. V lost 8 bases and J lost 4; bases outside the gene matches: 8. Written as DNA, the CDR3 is TGTGCCACCAAACTGAAAGGACAGGGGAATCAGCCCCAGCATTTT. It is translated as CATKLKGQGNQPQHF.

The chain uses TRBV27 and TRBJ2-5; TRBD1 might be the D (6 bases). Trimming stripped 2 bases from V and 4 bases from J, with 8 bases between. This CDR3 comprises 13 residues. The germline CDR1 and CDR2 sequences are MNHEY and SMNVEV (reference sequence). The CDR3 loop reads CASSLRTAETQYF. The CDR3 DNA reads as TGTGCCAGCAGTTTACGGACAGCAGAGACCCAGTACTTC.

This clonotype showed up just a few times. CDR3 region: CASSLAGLNQPQHF. In DNA form, the CDR3 reads TGTGCCAGCAGTTTAGCAGGGCTCAATCAGCCCCAGCATTTT. This chain uses TRBV27 with TRBJ1-5; weak D call: TRBD1 (5 bases). Looked up from germline, CDR1 is MNHEY and CDR2 is SMNVEV (reference sequence). Trimming removed 2 bases from V and 3 bases from J, with 8 bases in between. The CDR3 length is 14 residues.

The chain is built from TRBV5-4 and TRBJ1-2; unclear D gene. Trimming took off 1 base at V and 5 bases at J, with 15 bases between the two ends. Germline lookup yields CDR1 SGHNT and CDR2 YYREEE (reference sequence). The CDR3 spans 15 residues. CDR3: CASSLFSRGSYGYTF. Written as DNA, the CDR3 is TGTGCCAGCAGCTTGTTCAGCCGAGGGAGTTATGGCTACACCTTC.

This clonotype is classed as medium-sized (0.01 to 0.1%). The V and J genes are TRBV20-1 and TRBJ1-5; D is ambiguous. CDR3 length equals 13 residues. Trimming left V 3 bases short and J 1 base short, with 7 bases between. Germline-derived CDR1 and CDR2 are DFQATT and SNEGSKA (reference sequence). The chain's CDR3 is CSASGDSNQPQHF. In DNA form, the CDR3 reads TGCAGTGCTAGTGGAGACAGCAATCAGCCCCAGCATTTT.

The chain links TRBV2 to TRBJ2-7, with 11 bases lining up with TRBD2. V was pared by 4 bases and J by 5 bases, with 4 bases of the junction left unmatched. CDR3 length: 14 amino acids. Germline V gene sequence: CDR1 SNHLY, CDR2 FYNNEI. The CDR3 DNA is TGTGCCAGCAGTGGCGGACTAGCGGGCAACGAGCAGTACTTC. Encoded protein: CASSGGLAGNEQYF.

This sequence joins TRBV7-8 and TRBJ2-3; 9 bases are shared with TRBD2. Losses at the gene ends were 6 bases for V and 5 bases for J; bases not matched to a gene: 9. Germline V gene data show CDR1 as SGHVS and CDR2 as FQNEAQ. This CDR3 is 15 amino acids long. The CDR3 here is CASSYRLAAQDTQYF. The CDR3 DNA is TGTGCCAGCAGTTACCGACTAGCGGCACAAGATACGCAGTATTTT.

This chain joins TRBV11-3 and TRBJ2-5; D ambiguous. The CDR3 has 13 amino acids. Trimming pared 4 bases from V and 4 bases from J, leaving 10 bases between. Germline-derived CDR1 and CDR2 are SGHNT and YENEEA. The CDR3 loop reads CASSSKSGETQYF. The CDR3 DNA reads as TGTGCCAGCAGCTCGAAGAGTGGAGAGACCCAGTACTTC.

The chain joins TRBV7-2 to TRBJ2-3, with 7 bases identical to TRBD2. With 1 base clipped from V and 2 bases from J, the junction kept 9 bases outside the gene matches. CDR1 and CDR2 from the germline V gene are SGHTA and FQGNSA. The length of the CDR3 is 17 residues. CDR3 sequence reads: CASSLGWGDYTTDTQYF. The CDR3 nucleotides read TGTGCCAGCAGCTTAGGTTGGGGGGACTACACCACAGATACGCAGTATTTT.

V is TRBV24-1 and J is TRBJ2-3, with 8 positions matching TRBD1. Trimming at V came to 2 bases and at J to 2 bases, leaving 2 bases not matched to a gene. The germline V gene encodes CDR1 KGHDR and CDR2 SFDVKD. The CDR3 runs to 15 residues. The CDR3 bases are TGTGCCACCAGTGATTGGACAGGGTCCACAGATACGCAGTATTTT. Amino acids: CATSDWTGSTDTQYF.

In DNA form, the CDR3 reads TGTGCCACCAGCGGAAAAGAGACCCAGTACTTC. As protein: CATSGKETQYF. V and J are TRBV15 and TRBJ2-5; D ambiguous. The CDR3 covers 11 residues. The germline gives CDR1 LNHNV, CDR2 YYDKDF (reference sequence). Trimming took off 5 bases at V and 3 bases at J, with 4 bases between the two ends.

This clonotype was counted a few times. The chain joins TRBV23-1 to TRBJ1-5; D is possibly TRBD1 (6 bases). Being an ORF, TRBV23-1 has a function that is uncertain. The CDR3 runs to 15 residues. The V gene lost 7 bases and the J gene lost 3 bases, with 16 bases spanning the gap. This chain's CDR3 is CASIGGGALNQPQHF. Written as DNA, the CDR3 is TGCGCCAGCATCGGTGGGGGGGCCCTCAATCAGCCCCAGCATTTT.

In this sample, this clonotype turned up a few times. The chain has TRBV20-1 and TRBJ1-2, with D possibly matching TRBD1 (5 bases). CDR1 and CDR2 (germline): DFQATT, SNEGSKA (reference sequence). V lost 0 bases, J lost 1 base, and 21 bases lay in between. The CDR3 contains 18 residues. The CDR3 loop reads CSARDPGTKRFLNYGYTF. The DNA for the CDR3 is TGCAGTGCTAGAGATCCTGGGACGAAAAGATTCCTTAACTATGGCTACACCTTC.

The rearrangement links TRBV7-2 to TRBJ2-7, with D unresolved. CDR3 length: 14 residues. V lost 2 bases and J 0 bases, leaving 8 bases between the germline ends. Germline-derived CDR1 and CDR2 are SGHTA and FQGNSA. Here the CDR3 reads CASSLTAISYEQYF. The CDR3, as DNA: TGTGCCAGCAGCTTAACAGCTATCTCCTACGAGCAGTACTTC.

The CDR3 sequence is CASSFSGTYSTDTQYF. The CDR3 DNA reads as TGTGCCAGCAGCTTTAGCGGGACTTATAGCACAGATACGCAGTATTTT. The chain recombines TRBV11-3 with TRBJ2-3, with 8 bases matching TRBD2. Trimming took 3 bases from V and 0 from J; bases not matched to a gene: 5. Germline CDR1 and CDR2: SGHNT and YENEEA. This CDR3 has 16 amino acids. Filled out from reference TRBV11-3 and TRBJ2-3, the complete variable domain reads EAGVVQSPRYKIIEKKQPVAFWCNPISGHNTLYWYLQNLGQGPELLIRYENEEAVDDSQLPKDRFSAERLKGVDSTLKIQPAELGDSAVYLCASSFSGTYSTDTQYFGPGTRLTVL.

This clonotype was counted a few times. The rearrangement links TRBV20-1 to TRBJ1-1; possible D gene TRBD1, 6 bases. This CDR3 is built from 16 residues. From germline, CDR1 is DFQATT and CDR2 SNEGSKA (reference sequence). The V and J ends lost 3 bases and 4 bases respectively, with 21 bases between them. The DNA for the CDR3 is TGCAGTGCTAGTGGGGGCTGGGCGGGGTCTGGCACTGAAGCTTTCTTT. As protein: CSASGGWAGSGTEAFF.

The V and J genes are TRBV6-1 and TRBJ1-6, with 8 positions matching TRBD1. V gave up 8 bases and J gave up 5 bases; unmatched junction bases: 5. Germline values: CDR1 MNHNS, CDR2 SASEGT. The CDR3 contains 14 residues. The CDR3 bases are TGTGCCAGCGGCCGGACAGGGAATAATTCACCCCTCCACTTT. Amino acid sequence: CASGRTGNNSPLHF.

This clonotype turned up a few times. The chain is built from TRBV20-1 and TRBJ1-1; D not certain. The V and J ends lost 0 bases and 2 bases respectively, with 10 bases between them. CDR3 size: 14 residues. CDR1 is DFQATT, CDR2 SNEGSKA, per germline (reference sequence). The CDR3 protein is CSARDPQHNTEAFF. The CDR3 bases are TGCAGTGCTAGAGATCCACAGCATAACACTGAAGCTTTCTTT.

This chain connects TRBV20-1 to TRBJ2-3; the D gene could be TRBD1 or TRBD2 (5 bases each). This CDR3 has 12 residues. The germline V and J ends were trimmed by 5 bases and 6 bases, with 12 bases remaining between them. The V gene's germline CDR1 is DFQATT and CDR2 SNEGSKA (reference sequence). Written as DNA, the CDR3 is TGCAGTGCTCTGGGGGAGTTGGATACGCAGTATTTT. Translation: CSALGELDTQYF.

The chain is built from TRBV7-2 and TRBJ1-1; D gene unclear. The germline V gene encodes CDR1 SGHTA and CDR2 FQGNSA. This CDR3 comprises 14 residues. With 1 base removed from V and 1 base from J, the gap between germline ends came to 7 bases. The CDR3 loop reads CASSLGGRNTEAFF. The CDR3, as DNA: TGTGCCAGCAGCTTAGGAGGGAGGAACACTGAAGCTTTCTTT. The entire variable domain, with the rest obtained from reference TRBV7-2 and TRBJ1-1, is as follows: GAGVSQSPSNKVTEKGKDVELRCDPISGHTALYWYRQSLGQGLEFLIYFQGNSAPDKSGLPSDRFSAERTGGSVSTLTIQRTQQEDSAVYLCASSLGGRNTEAFFGQGTRLTVV.